The source of this T cell receptor beta chain is a study of T cells in Graves' hyperthyroidism and ophthalmopathy. CDR3 length: 11 residues. Trimming removed 8 bases from V and 7 bases from J, with 14 bases in between. Germline V gene data show CDR1 as DFQATT and CDR2 as SNEGSKA (reference sequence). Disease duration under 2 months; hyperthyroidism patients were aged 18 to 65. The sample holds many counts of this clonotype. Its antigen is still unknown. The CDR3 regions of TCR beta were amplified from RNA transcripts. The TCR CDR3 first-round RT-PCR relied on the HTBI primer set. TCRdb independently ran MiXCR on the multiplex PCR reads; one entry per CDR3 protein. The sample carries approximately 400,000 distinct CDR3 sequences, roughly 19% recorded once. General study results and limits: Onset of ophthalmopathy came a median around 6.5 months after the model predicted it. Most clonotypes expanded in the thyroid (above 0.001) were also present in blood.

This sequence originates from a woman aged 18-29 years with Graves' hyperthyroidism. The V gene is TRBV20-1, the J gene TRBJ1-2, with a tentative D call TRBD1 (6 bases). Sequenced input: blood. The CDR3 coding sequence is TGCAGTTCGTACAGGGATAGTGGCTACACCTTC. Residues: CSSYRDSGYTF.